A single sample gave rise to the 6 T cell receptor beta chains below, sequenced in a study of blood T cell repertoires in COVID-19. Using immunoSEQ multiplex PCR, the repertoire was profiled, and TCRdb retains in-frame clones only, with some absent. The data contain 130,000 to 150,000 clones, approximately 80% of them singletons. Input material: peripheral blood. These receptors all come from a human donor in a cohort sampled during active COVID-19.

V usage is TRBV6-6 and J usage is TRBJ1-6; unclear D gene. Looked up from germline, CDR1 is MNHNY and CDR2 is SVGAGI (reference sequence). The ends were cut back, 5 bases at V and 0 bases at J, with 14 bases in the middle. The length of the CDR3 is 17 residues. The CDR3 DNA sequence: TGTGCCAGCAGTGGATCCACTGTGAGCTCCTATAATTCACCCCTCCACTTT. It is translated as CASSGSTVSSYNSPLHF.

V and J are TRBV5-4 and TRBJ1-2, with no clear D. Deletions cut 5 bases from V and 5 bases from J, with 16 bases between. The germline gives CDR1 SGHNT, CDR2 YYREEE (reference sequence). The CDR3 is 14 residues long. CDR3 nucleotide sequence: TGTGCCAGCAGGCAGCGTCAAGGAGAATATGGCTACACCTTC. Its translation is CASRQRQGEYGYTF.

The genes are TRBV6-5 and TRBJ1-4, with D possibly matching TRBD1 (5 bases). Trimming took off 4 bases at V and 5 bases at J, with 14 bases between the two ends. CDR1 is MNHEY and CDR2 is SVGAGI in the germline V gene. The CDR3 loop spans 15 amino acids. The CDR3 DNA follows: TGTGCCAGCAGTTCCCGAAGGGGATCGAATGAAAAACTGTTTTTT. Translated, it gives CASSSRRGSNEKLFF.

The chain is built from TRBV2 and TRBJ1-2; the match to TRBD1 covers 7 bases. V lost 3 bases and J lost 4; bases outside the gene matches: 8. Germline V gene lookup returns CDR1 SNHLY and CDR2 FYNNEI. CDR3 size: 15 residues. The CDR3 sequence: CASSDYVRGSYGYTF. CDR3 nucleotide sequence: TGTGCCAGCAGTGATTATGTCAGGGGGTCCTATGGCTACACCTTC.

The chain links TRBV5-1 to TRBJ1-3; 7 bases are shared with TRBD1. The V and J ends lost 4 bases and 0 bases, in that order; junction bases with no gene match: 4. The CDR3 totals 15 residues. Germline V gene lookup returns CDR1 SGHRS and CDR2 YFSETQ. In DNA, the CDR3 is TGCGCCAGCAGCCCGGGACAGAGCTCTGGAAACACCATATATTTT. This encodes CASSPGQSSGNTIYF.

This clone was seen a few times. The J gene is TRBJ2-5, the V gene TRBV7-2, with TRBD2 matching over 13 bases. V was clipped by 6 bases and J by 7 bases; unmatched bases: 17. Germline CDR1 is SGHTA and CDR2 is FQGNSA. This CDR3 has 18 amino acids. The CDR3, as DNA: TGTGCCAGCAGTTCAAACCGATTGACTAGCGGGGGGCCCGGGACCCAGTACTTC. It yields the protein CASSSNRLTSGGPGTQYF.